This is a list of T cell receptor beta chains from one sample in a study of blood T cell repertoires in COVID-19. The repertoire was sequenced with immunoSEQ multiplex PCR; TCRdb's copy has only in-frame clones and lacks some. The sample includes approximately 75,000 clones, more than 80% of them seen just once. What was sequenced was peripheral blood. These receptors all come from a man older than 75 with acute or convalescent COVID-19. CDR3s include the opening cysteine and the closing phenylalanine or tryptophan. A D gene is named only where the DNA matches it firmly. Not all rows give a size; the values are once, few, many and, for expanded clones, a class.

TRBV24-1,NA,13,NA,TRBJ2-7,TGTGCCACCAGTGGGCAGGGGACCTACGAGCAGTACTTC,CATSGQGTYEQYF
TRBV19,TRBD1,15,once,TRBJ1-6,TGTGCCGCCAGGGACAGGAGCTCCTATAATTCACCCCTCCACTTT,CAARDRSSYNSPLHF
TRBV12-3/TRBV12-4,NA,13,NA,TRBJ1-1,TGTGCCAGCAGTTCGACAGGGAACACTGAAGCTTTCTTT,CASSSTGNTEAFF
TRBV10-3,TRBD1,14,NA,TRBJ2-1,TGTGCCATCAGACCGGGACAGGGAGGCAATGAGCAGTTCTTC,CAIRPGQGGNEQFF
TRBV7-9,TRBD1,14,NA,TRBJ2-7,TGTGCCAGCAGCGTAACAGGGGGCGCGGGGGAGCAGTACTTC,CASSVTGGAGEQYF
TRBV30,NA,12,NA,TRBJ1-1,TGTGCCTGGGGACAGCGGAACACTGAAGCTTTCTTT,CAWGQRNTEAFF
TRBV5-1,NA,15,NA,TRBJ1-5,TGCGCCAGCAGCTTGGTGGGGGGGCAAGGTCAGCCCCAGCATTTT,CASSLVGGQGQPQHF
TRBV27,NA,15,NA,TRBJ2-6,TGTGCCAGCAGTTTAGCAGACTCTGGGGCCAACGTCCTGACTTTC,CASSLADSGANVLTF
TRBV7-2,NA,14,NA,TRBJ1-1,TGTGCCAGCAGCTTTGGAGGGGTAGGCACTGAAGCTTTCTTT,CASSFGGVGTEAFF
TRBV6-7,TRBD2,16,NA,TRBJ2-1,TGTGCCAGCAGCCCGACTAGCGGGAGCTCCTACAATGAGCAGTTCTTC,CASSPTSGSSYNEQFF
TRBV5-8,TRBD2,16,once,TRBJ2-3,TGTGCCAGCAGCCTTCGGACTAGCGGGAGGTTGGATACGCAGTATTTT,CASSLRTSGRLDTQYF